A selection of T cell receptor beta chains follows, all from one sample in a study of T cells in Graves' hyperthyroidism and ophthalmopathy. TCRdb processed the multiplex PCR reads anew with MiXCR; each CDR3 protein has one entry. In the table there are approximately 720,000 distinct CDR3 sequences, roughly 20% of which are singletons. Material for sequencing was blood. These receptors all stem from a woman in her forties or fifties with Graves' hyperthyroidism that later progressed to Graves' ophthalmopathy. Each CDR3 is given with its conserved first and last residue. A D gene is named only where the DNA matches it firmly. Clone size is stated in some rows and not others, as once, few, many or a class when expanded.

>TRBV19|TRBJ2-1|NA|NA
TGTGCCAGTACCCCGGGACTGAGCTACAATGAGCAGTTCTTC
CASTPGLSYNEQFF
>TRBV3-1|TRBJ2-1|many|NA
TGTGCCAGCAGCCTTCCCAACGGGGGCTACAATGAGCAGTTCTTC
CASSLPNGGYNEQFF
>TRBV6-2/TRBV6-3|TRBJ2-3|few|TRBD2
TGTGCCAGCTTCCAGCGGGGTACCCATACGCAGTATTTT
CASFQRGTHTQYF
>TRBV6-1|TRBJ2-3|many|NA
TGTGCCTGTAGTTTTGGGCCGGGCACAGATACGCAGTATTTT
CACSFGPGTDTQYF
>TRBV3-1|TRBJ2-3|few|NA
TGTGCCAGCAGCTTGGACCCTACACGAAAAGATACGCAGTATTTT
CASSLDPTRKDTQYF
>TRBV6-2/TRBV6-3|TRBJ1-6|NA|TRBD1
TGTGCCAGCAGTTACCGGGACAGGGAGGGTTCACCCCTCCACTTT
CASSYRDREGSPLHF
>TRBV2|TRBJ1-4|NA|NA
TGTGCCAGCAGTCAGTTAACAACTAATGAAAAACTGTTTTTT
CASSQLTTNEKLFF
>TRBV5-1|TRBJ2-2|few|TRBD1
TGCGCCAGCAGACCCGGGACAGACACGAACACCGGGGAGCTGTTTTTT
CASRPGTDTNTGELFF
>TRBV20-1|TRBJ2-7|many|NA
TGCAGTGCTAGAGGCACCACCTACGAGCAGTACTTC
CSARGTTYEQYF
>TRBV10-2|TRBJ2-3|few|NA
TGCGCCAGCAGGATAAGCACAGATACGCAGTATTTT
CASRISTDTQYF
>TRBV6-1|TRBJ1-1|NA|NA
TGTGCCAGCAGTGAAGAAGCGGGAATGAACACTGAAGCTTTCTTT
CASSEEAGMNTEAFF
>TRBV7-9|TRBJ1-6|NA|NA
TGTGCCAGCAGCTTATGGGAATCACCCCTCCACTTT
CASSLWESPLHF
>TRBV3-1|TRBJ1-2|many|NA
TGTGCCAGCAGCCAAGATTTCGCAGGGGCGAGGGGCTACACCTTC
CASSQDFAGARGYTF
>TRBV30|TRBJ1-3|few|NA
TGTGCCTGGAATATCGGAGGAAACACCATATATTTT
CAWNIGGNTIYF
>TRBV20-1|TRBJ2-3|few|NA
TGCAGTGCTGCCCTCGCAGATACGCAGTATTTT
CSAALADTQYF
>TRBV7-9|TRBJ2-5|once|TRBD2
TGTGCCAGCAGCACCGGACTAGCGGGCCGAACCCAAGAGACCCAGTACTTC
CASSTGLAGRTQETQYF
>TRBV6-5|TRBJ2-4|NA|NA
TGTGCCAGCAGTTACTCGAATGGGGTTGGGGGCAAAAACATTCAGTACTTC
CASSYSNGVGGKNIQYF
>TRBV11-2|TRBJ1-1|few|NA
TGTGCCAGCAGCTTGGAGGGCAGTTATCTCTCCACTGAAGCTTTCTTT
CASSLEGSYLSTEAFF
>TRBV19|TRBJ2-1|NA|TRBD2
TGTGCCAGTAGTATCTCTTCAGCGGGGGGCTCCTACAATGAGCAGTTCTTC
CASSISSAGGSYNEQFF
>TRBV19|TRBJ1-1|few|NA
TGTGCCACCTTAAGCCCGGGACGGGGGGACACTGAAGCTTTCTTT
CATLSPGRGDTEAFF
>TRBV7-2|TRBJ1-1|NA|NA
TGTGCCAGCAGCTTAGAATGGGCCCGGCCTGAAGCTTTCTTT
CASSLEWARPEAFF
>TRBV5-8|TRBJ2-2|few|NA
TGTGCCAGCAGCTCAAAGATTAGGGGACTGACCGGGGAGCTGTTTTTT
CASSSKIRGLTGELFF
>TRBV4-1|TRBJ2-1|NA|TRBD2
TGCGCCAGCAGCTCACTAGCGGACTCCTACAATGAGCAGTTCTTC
CASSSLADSYNEQFF
>TRBV3-1|TRBJ2-3|many|TRBD2
TGTGCCAGCAGCCAATTTTCGCGGGGGGTCACAGATACGCAGTATTTT
CASSQFSRGVTDTQYF
>TRBV29-1|TRBJ2-7|few|NA
TGCAGCGTTGAAACGGGATCCTACGAGCAGTACTTC
CSVETGSYEQYF
>TRBV6-1|TRBJ2-7|NA|NA
TGTGCCAGCAGTAGGCCTCAGGACAGAAACGCCTACGAGCAGTACTTC
CASSRPQDRNAYEQYF
>TRBV19|TRBJ1-4|NA|TRBD1
TGTGCCAGTAGTCCTCTGGAGGGGGCGAAGGGTGAAAAACTGTTTTTT
CASSPLEGAKGEKLFF
>TRBV19|TRBJ2-1|NA|TRBD2
TGTGCCAGTAGTATGGTGGGGACTAGCGTCTCTGAGCAGTTCTTC
CASSMVGTSVSEQFF
>TRBV10-3|TRBJ2-2|NA|NA
TGTGCCCGCCGACAGAACACCGGGGAGCTGTTTTTT
CARRQNTGELFF
>TRBV20-1|TRBJ1-2|NA|NA
TGCAGTGCTAGAGATCAGGTGGGGCCTTATGGCTACACCTTC
CSARDQVGPYGYTF
>TRBV3-1|TRBJ1-4|many|NA
TGTGCCAGCAGCCAAGTAGAGTGGGGGTCTGGAAAACTGTTTTTT
CASSQVEWGSGKLFF
>TRBV12-3/TRBV12-4|TRBJ1-2|many|NA
TGTGCCAGCAGATCACTGGGGGACCACTATGGCTACACCTTC
CASRSLGDHYGYTF
>TRBV10-3|TRBJ1-1|NA|NA
TGTGCCATCAGTGAGCCCGCGGTGAACACTGAAGCTTTCTTT
CAISEPAVNTEAFF
>TRBV18|TRBJ1-1|many|NA
TGTGCCAGCTCACTGTTGCTAATTAAGAACACTGAAGCTTTCTTT
CASSLLLIKNTEAFF
>TRBV20-1|TRBJ1-5|NA|NA
TGCAGTGCTAGAGCGGGGACCTTCCCCCAGCATTTT
CSARAGTFPQHF
>TRBV7-9|TRBJ2-7|many|NA
TGTGCCAGCAGCTTAGTCTCAGGCGTCGAGCAGTACTTC
CASSLVSGVEQYF
>TRBV30|TRBJ1-2|many|NA
TGTGCCTGGAGCGTCCGGCGGCCATACTATGGCTACACCTTC
CAWSVRRPYYGYTF
>TRBV5-1|TRBJ2-1|NA|TRBD2
TGCGCCAGCAGCGTGTCTAGCGGGGGGCGCAATGAGCAGTTCTTC
CASSVSSGGRNEQFF
>TRBV19|TRBJ1-2|few|NA
TGTGCCAGTAGTATTCTTCAGGCCCACTATGGCTACACCTTC
CASSILQAHYGYTF
>TRBV12-3/TRBV12-4|TRBJ1-1|many|NA
TGTGCCAGCAGTTTCGGGGAAGATACTGAAGCTTTCTTT
CASSFGEDTEAFF
>TRBV3-1|TRBJ1-1|many|NA
TGTGCCAGCAGCCAAGCTCTCTATGTCACTGAAGCTTTCTTT
CASSQALYVTEAFF
>TRBV4-2|TRBJ1-2|few|NA
TGTGCCAGCACCGCTGACAGGATAAGTAACTATGGCTACACCTTC
CASTADRISNYGYTF
>TRBV20-1|TRBJ1-2|NA|TRBD1
TGCAGTGCTAGAGATGAGACAGGGGCAGTAGTTGGCTACACCTTC
CSARDETGAVVGYTF
>TRBV29-1|TRBJ2-7|few|NA
TGCAGCGTGCGGACAACCCGGGGCGAGCAGTACTTC
CSVRTTRGEQYF
>TRBV5-1|TRBJ1-5|many|NA
TGCGCCAGCAGCCTTAGGGCAGGGAATCAGCCCCAGCATTTT
CASSLRAGNQPQHF
>TRBV9|TRBJ2-7|few|NA
TGTGCCAGCAGCGTAGGGGTTAGCGCTTTCTACGAGCAGTACTTC
CASSVGVSAFYEQYF
>TRBV4-1|TRBJ2-3|few|NA
TGCGCCAGCAGCCAAGTTTCCTCGGGGACTCTCACAGATACGCAGTATTTT
CASSQVSSGTLTDTQYF
>TRBV11-1|TRBJ2-5|many|NA
TGTGCCAGCAGCTTAGCGCCGTTCCGATCGGAGACCCAGTACTTC
CASSLAPFRSETQYF
>TRBV6-2/TRBV6-3|TRBJ2-3|few|TRBD1
TGTGCCAGCAGTGCGACAGGGGTTTGGACAGATACGCAGTATTTT
CASSATGVWTDTQYF
>TRBV30|TRBJ1-6|many|NA
TGTGCCTGGAGTCCTCAGGGAGCGGAGAATTCACCCCTCCACTTT
CAWSPQGAENSPLHF
>TRBV29-1|TRBJ1-2|few|TRBD1
TGCAGCGTTGACCGACAGGGGGGACCTAACTATGGCTACACCTTC
CSVDRQGGPNYGYTF